This T cell receptor (beta chain) was captured in a study of blood T cell repertoires in COVID-19. The CDR3 consists of 15 residues. J was trimmed by 3 bases and V by 6 bases; bases with no gene match: 9. Per the germline V gene, CDR1 is DFQATT and CDR2 is SNEGSKA (reference sequence). Sequenced by immunoSEQ multiplex PCR; TCRdb stores in-frame clones only, minus some. Here the sample spans around 70,000 clones, almost 85% being singletons. Sequences were obtained from peripheral blood. This receptor was identified in a man aged 70 or older with acute or convalescent COVID-19. This rearrangement joins TRBV20-1 to TRBJ2-7, with 12 bases that match TRBD1. This CDR3 is CSASGGTGGFYEQYF. CDR3 nucleotides: TGCAGTGCAAGTGGGGGGACAGGGGGCTTCTACGAGCAGTACTTC.